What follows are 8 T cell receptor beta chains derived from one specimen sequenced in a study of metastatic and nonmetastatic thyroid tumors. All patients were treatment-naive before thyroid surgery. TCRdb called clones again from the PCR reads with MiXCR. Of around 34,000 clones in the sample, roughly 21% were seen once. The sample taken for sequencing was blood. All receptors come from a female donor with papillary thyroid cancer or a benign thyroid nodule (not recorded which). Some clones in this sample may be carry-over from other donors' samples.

CDR3 sequence reads: CASRTVTEAFF. DNA for the CDR3: TGTGCCAGTAGGACAGTCACTGAAGCTTTCTTT. The chain combines TRBV19 with TRBJ1-1; a possible D gene is TRBD1 (5 bases). Germline CDR1 reads LNHDA; CDR2 reads SQIVND (reference sequence). The CDR3 covers 11 residues. With 6 bases removed from V and 4 bases from J, the gap between germline ends came to 6 bases.

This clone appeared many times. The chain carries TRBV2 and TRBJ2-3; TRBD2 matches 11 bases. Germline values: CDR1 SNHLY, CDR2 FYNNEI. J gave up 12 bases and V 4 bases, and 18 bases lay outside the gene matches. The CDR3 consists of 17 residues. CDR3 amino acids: CASSGSMGTSGSTFQYF. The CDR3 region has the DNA TGTGCCAGCAGTGGTTCAATGGGGACTAGCGGTTCTACATTTCAGTATTTT.

In nucleotides, the CDR3 is TGCGCCAGCAGCAAGCGAGGGGGGGCGGAAGATACGCAGTATTTT. Encoded protein: CASSKRGGAEDTQYF. The J gene is TRBJ2-3, the V gene TRBV5-1, with TRBD2 as a possible D gene (7 bases). Germline assignment: CDR1 SGHRS and CDR2 YFSETQ. Trimming cost V 4 bases and J 5 bases, with 17 bases left between them. The CDR3 has 15 amino acids. Drawing the rest from reference TRBV5-1 and TRBJ2-3, the complete variable domain is KAGVTQTPRYLIKTRGQQVTLSCSPISGHRSVSWYQQTPGQGLQFLFEYFSETQRNKGNFPGRFSGRQFSNSRSEMNVSTLELGDSALYLCASSKRGGAEDTQYFGPGTRLTVL.

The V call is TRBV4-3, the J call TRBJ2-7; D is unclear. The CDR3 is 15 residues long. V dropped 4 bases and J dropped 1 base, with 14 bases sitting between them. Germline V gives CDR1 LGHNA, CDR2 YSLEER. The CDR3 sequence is CASSPSPQVSYEQYF. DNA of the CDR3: TGCGCCAGCAGCCCCAGCCCCCAGGTTTCCTACGAGCAGTACTTC.

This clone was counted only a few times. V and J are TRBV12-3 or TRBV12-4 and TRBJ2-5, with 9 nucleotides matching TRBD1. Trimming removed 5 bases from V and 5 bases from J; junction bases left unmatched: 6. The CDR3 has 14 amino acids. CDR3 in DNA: TGTGCCAGCAGTCAGACAGGGGGAGTGGAGACCCAGTACTTC. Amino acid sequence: CASSQTGGVETQYF.

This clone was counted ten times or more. Written as DNA, the CDR3 is TGCAGTGTCCACAACAGGGGGCGGCAAGAGACCCAGTACTTC. Translation: CSVHNRGRQETQYF. J is TRBJ2-5 and V is TRBV20-1, with 9 bases aligning to TRBD1. CDR1 and CDR2 (germline): DFQATT, SNEGSKA (reference sequence). Trimming removed 7 bases from V and 2 bases from J; junction bases left unmatched: 8. The CDR3 length is 14 residues.

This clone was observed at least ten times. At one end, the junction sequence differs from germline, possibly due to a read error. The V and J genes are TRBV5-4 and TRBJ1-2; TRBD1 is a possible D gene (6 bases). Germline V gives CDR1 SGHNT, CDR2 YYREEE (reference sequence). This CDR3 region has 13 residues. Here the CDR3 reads CASSLDSSYGYTF. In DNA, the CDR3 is TGTGCCAGCAGTTTGGACAGCTCCTATGGCTACACCTTC. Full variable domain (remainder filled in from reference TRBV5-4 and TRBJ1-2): ETGVTQSPTHLIKTRGQQVTLRCSSQSGHNTVSWYQQALGQGPQFIFQYYREEENGRGNFPPRFSGLQFPNYSSELNVNALELDDSALYLCASSLDSSYGYTFGSGTRLTVV.

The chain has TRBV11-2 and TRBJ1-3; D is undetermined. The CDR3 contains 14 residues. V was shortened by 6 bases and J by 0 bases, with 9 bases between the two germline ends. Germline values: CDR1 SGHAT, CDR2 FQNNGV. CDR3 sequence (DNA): TGTGCCAGCAGTTTCTCGTCCTCTGGAAACACCATATATTTT. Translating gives CASSFSSSGNTIYF.